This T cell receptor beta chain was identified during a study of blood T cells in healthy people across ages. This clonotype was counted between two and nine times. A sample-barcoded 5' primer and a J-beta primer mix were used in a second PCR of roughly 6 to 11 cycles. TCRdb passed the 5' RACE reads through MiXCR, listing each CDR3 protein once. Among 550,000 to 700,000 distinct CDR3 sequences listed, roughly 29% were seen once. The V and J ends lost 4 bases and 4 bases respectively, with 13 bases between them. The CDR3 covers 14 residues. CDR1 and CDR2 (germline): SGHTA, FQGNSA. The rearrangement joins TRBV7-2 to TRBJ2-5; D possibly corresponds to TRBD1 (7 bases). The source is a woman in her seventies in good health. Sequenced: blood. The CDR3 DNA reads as TGTGCCAGCAGCTCCCAGGGGGGTGGAGAGACCCAGTACTTC. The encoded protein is CASSSQGGGETQYF.